This T cell receptor (beta chain) is from a study of T cell clusters in autoimmune cytopenias. TRB rearrangements were amplified by touch-down multiplex PCR with mixed TRB-A/B primers. TCRdb reanalyzed the multiplex PCR reads and collapses them to one entry per CDR3 protein, without DNA. The sample data list under 3,500 distinct CDR3 sequences. A note on this clonotype: Its target is unknown.

Approximately 36,000 genome equivalents of blood DNA were amplified for TRB. Whole-study findings and limits: A dominant lymphoma-associated repertoire apparently masked the cluster-lack signature in secondary cytopenia versus chronic lymphocytic leukemia. Physiological T cell clusters of healthy donors were apparently absent in primary autoimmune cytopenia patients. TRB repertoire shifts in secondary cytopenia and chronic lymphocytic leukemia mostly reflected lymphoma, not autoimmunity.

The sequence was collected from a human donor with an autoimmune cytopenia or autoimmune hepatitis (not recorded which). Sequenced sample: peripheral blood.

CDR3 loop: CASSTSHEGFLGNTIYF. J is TRBJ1-3 and V is TRBV7-9; with no DNA, the TCRdb D assignment of TRBD1 cannot be verified. The CDR3 contains 17 residues. Germline V gene sequence: CDR1 SEHNR, CDR2 FQNEAQ (reference sequence).